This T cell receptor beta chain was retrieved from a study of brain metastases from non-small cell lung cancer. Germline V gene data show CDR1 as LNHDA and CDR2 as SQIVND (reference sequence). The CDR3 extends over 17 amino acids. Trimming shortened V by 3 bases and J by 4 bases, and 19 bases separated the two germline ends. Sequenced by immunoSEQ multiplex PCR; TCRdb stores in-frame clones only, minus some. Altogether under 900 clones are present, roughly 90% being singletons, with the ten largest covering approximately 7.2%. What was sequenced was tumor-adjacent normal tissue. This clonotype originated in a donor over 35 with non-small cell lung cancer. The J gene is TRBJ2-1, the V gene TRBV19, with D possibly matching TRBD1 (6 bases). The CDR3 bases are TGTGCCAGTAGTATGGGGGTCGGGCAGGGGATTTACAATGAGCAGTTCTTC. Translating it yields CASSMGVGQGIYNEQFF.